One and the same sample provided the 20 T cell receptor beta chains below, sequenced in a study of shared clonotypes between healthy human individuals. Selected positively for CCR7 and CD45RO-negative, naive CD8 cells excluded terminally differentiated effector memory CD45RA+ cells. The assay was immunoSEQ multiplex PCR, and TCRdb's table has in-frame clones only and misses some. The sample has some 2 million clones, about 95% seen once; the top ten hold about 1.1%. Sequencing input: naive CD8+ T cells sorted from blood. The receptors stem from a man aged 18 to 30 in good health.

The chain couples TRBV10-2 to TRBJ2-1, with a possible D match to TRBD2 (5 bases). V was trimmed by 5 bases and J by 8 bases, leaving 7 bases between them. The germline V gene has CDR1 WSHSY and CDR2 SAAADI. The CDR3 totals 11 residues. This CDR3 is CASSPGDEQFF. CDR3 DNA sequence: TGCGCCAGCAGTCCCGGGGATGAGCAGTTCTTC.

V is TRBV4-3 and J is TRBJ2-7; no clear D gene. V was clipped by 4 bases and J by 3 bases, with 13 bases between them. Germline CDR1 is LGHNA and CDR2 is YSLEER. The CDR3 extends over 14 amino acids. Here the CDR3 DNA reads TGCGCCAGCAGCCCCTCCGGCTTCGGCTACGAGCAGTACTTC. Amino acid sequence: CASSPSGFGYEQYF.

The chain employs TRBV6-5 and TRBJ1-4, with D perhaps matching TRBD1 (5 bases). Per the germline V gene, CDR1 is MNHEY and CDR2 is SVGAGI. The CDR3 is 16 amino acids. Trimming cost V 4 bases and J 8 bases, with 20 bases left between them. The CDR3 region is CASSSQARTTREKLFF. The CDR3 region has the DNA TGTGCCAGCAGTTCCCAAGCGAGGACAACCAGGGAAAAACTGTTTTTT.

The rearrangement uses TRBV5-4 and TRBJ1-1; TRBD1 matches at 8 bases. The CDR3 loop spans 16 amino acids. Losses at the gene ends were 4 bases for V and 1 base for J; bases not matched to a gene: 9. Germline CDR1 is SGHNT and CDR2 is YYREEE (reference sequence). The CDR3, as DNA: TGTGCCAGCAGCCCTGGACAGGGTATAGGGAACACTGAAGCTTTCTTT. Its protein is CASSPGQGIGNTEAFF.

This chain links TRBV5-6 with TRBJ1-5, with TRBD1 matching 10 bases. Germline V gene data show CDR1 as SGHDT and CDR2 as YYEEEE. The length of the CDR3 is 18 residues. The trim removed 3 bases at V and 0 bases at J, leaving 9 bases unmatched. The chain's CDR3 is CASSSWTGGPYSNQPQHF. CDR3 nucleotides: TGTGCCAGCAGCTCGTGGACAGGGGGTCCTTATAGCAATCAGCCCCAGCATTTT.

The chain couples TRBV2 to TRBJ2-7; 8 bases line up with TRBD1. Germline CDR1 reads SNHLY; CDR2 reads FYNNEI. The CDR3 extends over 12 amino acids. With V trimmed by 6 bases and J by 7 bases, 5 bases remained unmatched. CDR3 nucleotides: TGTGCCAGCAGGGGACAGGTTGTGGAGCAGTACTTC. Residues: CASRGQVVEQYF. Based on the CDR3 plus reference TRBV2 and TRBJ2-7, the full variable domain is EPEVTQTPSHQVTQMGQEVILRCVPISNHLYFYWYRQILGQKVEFLVSFYNNEISEKSEIFDDQFSVERPDGSNFTLKIRSTKLEDSAMYFCASRGQVVEQYFGPGTRLTVT.

The CDR3 here is CASSSAGRETNYGYTF. CDR3 nucleotide sequence: TGTGCCAGCAGCTCTGCTGGCAGGGAGACTAACTATGGCTACACCTTC. The chain uses TRBV7-9 and TRBJ1-2; D possibly corresponds to TRBD1 (5 bases). The CDR3 is 16 residues long. V lost 4 bases and J lost 0, with 15 bases in between. From germline, CDR1 is SEHNR and CDR2 FQNEAQ (reference sequence).

The chain uses TRBV12-5 and TRBJ2-5, with D possibly being TRBD1 (6 bases). Trimming took 7 bases from V and 5 from J, leaving 17 bases between them. Germline CDR1 reads LGHNT; CDR2 reads FRNRAP. This CDR3 has 14 amino acids. The DNA of the CDR3 is TGTGCTAGTGCCTTGGCAGGGGCAGGGGAGACCCAGTACTTC. Amino acid sequence: CASALAGAGETQYF.

The chain carries TRBV30 and TRBJ2-7, with D tentatively TRBD1 (5 bases). With 2 bases removed from V and 0 bases from J, the gap between germline ends came to 11 bases. The CDR3 is 14 residues long. In germline, CDR1 is GTSNPN, CDR2 SVGIG (reference sequence). The CDR3 spells CAWSTQGNSYEQYF. Written as DNA, the CDR3 is TGTGCCTGGAGTACTCAGGGTAACTCCTACGAGCAGTACTTC.

The chain is built from TRBV4-1 and TRBJ2-2; a weak D match, TRBD1 (6 bases). CDR3 length equals 16 residues. Germline V CDR1 and CDR2: MGHRA, YSYEKL. V gave up 4 bases and J gave up 0 bases, with 12 bases separating them. For the CDR3, the DNA is TGCGCCAGCAGCCTGTTTGGACAGCCGAACACCGGGGAGCTGTTTTTT. Its protein product is CASSLFGQPNTGELFF.

V gene TRBV5-4 combines with J gene TRBJ1-2; tentatively, D is TRBD1 (6 bases). The CDR3 has 16 residues. CDR1 and CDR2 (germline): SGHNT, YYREEE (reference sequence). V gave up 0 bases and J gave up 3 bases, with 15 bases separating them. CDR3 in amino acids: CASSLAAPGAHYGYTF. CDR3 in DNA: TGTGCCAGCAGCTTGGCCGCTCCGGGGGCGCACTATGGCTACACCTTC.

This clone was found once. The chain uses TRBV29-1 and TRBJ2-2; D remains unclear. CDR1 is SQVTM, CDR2 ANQGSEA, per germline. The CDR3 consists of 12 residues. V shed 3 bases and J shed 6 bases, with 8 bases lying between them. This CDR3 reads CSVEIVPGELFF. The CDR3 nucleotides are TGCAGCGTTGAGATAGTCCCCGGGGAGCTGTTTTTT.

The rearrangement links TRBV29-1 to TRBJ2-3, with 12 positions matching TRBD2. Trimming took 6 bases from V and 0 from J; bases not matched to a gene: 10. The CDR3 runs 17 residues. The germline gives CDR1 SQVTM, CDR2 ANQGSEA. CDR3 region: CSVAGTSGPLSTDTQYF. DNA for the CDR3: TGCAGCGTCGCAGGGACTAGCGGGCCCCTTAGCACAGATACGCAGTATTTT.

The chain is built from TRBV6-5 and TRBJ1-5; D uncertain. CDR1 MNHEY and CDR2 SVGAGI come from the germline V gene. The V gene lost 6 bases and the J gene lost 5 bases, with 17 bases spanning the gap. This CDR3 contains 15 residues. The DNA for the CDR3 is TGTGCCAGCAGCCCCGGGGTCTCCTCCGATCAGCCCCAGCATTTT. Amino acids: CASSPGVSSDQPQHF.

The rearrangement links TRBV11-2 to TRBJ2-5; TRBD2 is a possible D gene (6 bases). Germline CDR1 and CDR2: SGHAT and FQNNGV. V lost 1 base to trimming and J lost 9 bases, with 24 bases between them. The CDR3 extends over 17 amino acids. As DNA, the CDR3 is TGTGCCAGCAGCTTAGCGGCCTTAGGGGCCGCCACGGGGGCCCAGTACTTC. Residues: CASSLAALGAATGAQYF.

The genes are TRBV7-9 and TRBJ2-1; possible D gene TRBD2, 6 bases. Trimming took off 5 bases at V and 0 bases at J, with 20 bases between the two ends. There are 18 residues in the CDR3. Germline V gene data show CDR1 as SEHNR and CDR2 as FQNEAQ (reference sequence). Here the CDR3 reads CASSPDSGRSYSYNEQFF. DNA of the CDR3: TGTGCCAGCAGCCCAGATTCGGGGAGGAGTTACTCCTACAATGAGCAGTTCTTC.

The chain recombines TRBV4-3 with TRBJ2-3, with a tentative D call TRBD1 (9 bases). V lost 0 bases, J lost 5 bases, and 21 bases lay in between. Germline CDR1 LGHNA, CDR2 YSLEER. There are 18 residues in the CDR3. CDR3 DNA sequence: TGCGCCAGCAGCCAAGATACAGGGGGCTCGGCGGGAGGAGATACGCAGTATTTT. It encodes CASSQDTGGSAGGDTQYF.

The rearrangement joins TRBV6-5 to TRBJ2-5; 7 bases map to TRBD1. The length of the CDR3 is 15 residues. Losses at the gene ends were 6 bases for V and 1 base for J; bases not matched to a gene: 8. Germline CDR1 MNHEY, CDR2 SVGAGI. The CDR3 sequence: CASRPRDSAQETQYF. The CDR3 DNA sequence: TGTGCCAGCAGACCCCGGGACAGCGCCCAAGAGACCCAGTACTTC.

The chain joins TRBV28 to TRBJ1-5; unclear D gene. Trimming shortened V by 6 bases and J by 0 bases, and 18 bases separated the two germline ends. Germline CDR1 MDHEN, CDR2 SYDVKM. This CDR3 has 17 residues. The CDR3 is CASRAGPGEYSNQPQHF. As DNA, the CDR3 is TGTGCCAGCAGGGCGGGCCCCGGGGAGTATAGCAATCAGCCCCAGCATTTT.

The chain employs TRBV11-2 and TRBJ2-7; 9 bases fit TRBD1. CDR1 is SGHAT and CDR2 is FQNNGV in the germline V gene. V lost 4 bases, J lost 4 bases, and 8 bases stayed unmatched. This CDR3 comprises 15 residues. CDR3 in amino acids: CASSSPGTGKYEQYF. CDR3 bases: TGTGCCAGCAGCTCGCCCGGGACAGGGAAGTACGAGCAGTACTTC.